This TCR beta chain derives from a study of shared clonotypes between healthy human individuals. The germline V gene has CDR1 MGHRA and CDR2 YSYEKL. This CDR3 has 15 residues. Trimming pared 2 bases from V and 1 base from J, leaving 11 bases between. Sequenced by immunoSEQ multiplex PCR; TCRdb stores in-frame clones only, minus some. The repertoire has 1.5 million to 2.5 million clones, about 95% of them found once; the top ten carry 0.95% to 1.5%. Terminally differentiated effector memory CD45RA+ cells were left out of the naive CD8 fraction, which was CD45RO-negative and positively selected for CCR7.

The sequenced sample consisted of naive CD8+ T cells sorted from blood. The source is a man between 18 and 35 years old in good health. The rearrangement links TRBV4-1 to TRBJ1-1; perhaps TRBD1 as D (6 bases). CDR3 residues: CASSQNLQGNTEAFF. CDR3 DNA sequence: TGCGCCAGCAGCCAAAATCTACAGGGGAACACTGAAGCTTTCTTT.